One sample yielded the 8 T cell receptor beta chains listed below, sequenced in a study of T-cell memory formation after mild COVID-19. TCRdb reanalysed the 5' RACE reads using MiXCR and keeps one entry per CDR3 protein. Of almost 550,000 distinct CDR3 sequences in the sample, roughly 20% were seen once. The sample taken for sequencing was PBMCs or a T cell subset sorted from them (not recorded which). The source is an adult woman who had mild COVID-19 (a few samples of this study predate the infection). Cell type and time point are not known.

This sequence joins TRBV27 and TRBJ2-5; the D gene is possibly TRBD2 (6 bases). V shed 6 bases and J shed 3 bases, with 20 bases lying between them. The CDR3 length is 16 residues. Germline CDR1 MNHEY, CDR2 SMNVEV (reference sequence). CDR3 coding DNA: TGTGCCAGCAGCTTAAGACCGGGACTCTGGAAAGAGACCCAGTACTTC. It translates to CASSLRPGLWKETQYF.

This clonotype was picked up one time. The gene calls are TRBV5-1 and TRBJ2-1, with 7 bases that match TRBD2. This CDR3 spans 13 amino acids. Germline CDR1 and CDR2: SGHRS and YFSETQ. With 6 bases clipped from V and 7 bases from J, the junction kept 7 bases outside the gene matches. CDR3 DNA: TGCGCCAGCACCCTGGGGGGAGGGAATGAGCAGTTCTTC. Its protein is CASTLGGGNEQFF. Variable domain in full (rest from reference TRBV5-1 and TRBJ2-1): KAGVTQTPRYLIKTRGQQVTLSCSPISGHRSVSWYQQTPGQGLQFLFEYFSETQRNKGNFPGRFSGRQFSNSRSEMNVSTLELGDSALYLCASTLGGGNEQFFGPGTRLTVL.

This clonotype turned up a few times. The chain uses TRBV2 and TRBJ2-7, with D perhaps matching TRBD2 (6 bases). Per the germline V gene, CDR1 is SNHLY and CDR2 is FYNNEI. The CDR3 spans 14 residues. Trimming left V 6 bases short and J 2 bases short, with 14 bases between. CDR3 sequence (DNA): TGTGCCAGCAGAGGCTCGGGACTGCCCTACGAGCAGTACTTC. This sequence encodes CASRGSGLPYEQYF.

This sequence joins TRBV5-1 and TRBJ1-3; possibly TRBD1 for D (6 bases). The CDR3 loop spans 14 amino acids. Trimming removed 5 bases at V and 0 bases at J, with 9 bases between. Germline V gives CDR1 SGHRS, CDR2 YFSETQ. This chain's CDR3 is CASRDSFSGNTIYF. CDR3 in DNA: TGCGCCAGCAGGGACAGCTTCTCTGGAAACACCATATATTTT.

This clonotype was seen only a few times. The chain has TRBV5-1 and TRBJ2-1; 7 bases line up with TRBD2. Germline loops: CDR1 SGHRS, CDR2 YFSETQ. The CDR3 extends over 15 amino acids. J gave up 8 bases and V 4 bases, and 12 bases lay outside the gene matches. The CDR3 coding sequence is TGCGCCAGCAGCCCCGTCGGGGAGGGCCACTATGAGCAGTTCTTC. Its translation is CASSPVGEGHYEQFF.

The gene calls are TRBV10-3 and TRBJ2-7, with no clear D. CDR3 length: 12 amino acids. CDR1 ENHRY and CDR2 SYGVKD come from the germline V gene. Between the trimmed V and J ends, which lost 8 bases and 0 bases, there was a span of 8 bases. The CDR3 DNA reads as TGTGCCATCGGGTACCGCTCCTACGAGCAGTACTTC. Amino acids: CAIGYRSYEQYF.

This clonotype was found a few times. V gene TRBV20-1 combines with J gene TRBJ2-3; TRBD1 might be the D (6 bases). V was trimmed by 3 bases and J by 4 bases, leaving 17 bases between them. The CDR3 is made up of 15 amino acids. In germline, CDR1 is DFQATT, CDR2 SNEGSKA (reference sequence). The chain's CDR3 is CSASATTGSADTQYF. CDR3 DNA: TGCAGTGCTAGTGCAACAACAGGGTCCGCAGATACGCAGTATTTT.

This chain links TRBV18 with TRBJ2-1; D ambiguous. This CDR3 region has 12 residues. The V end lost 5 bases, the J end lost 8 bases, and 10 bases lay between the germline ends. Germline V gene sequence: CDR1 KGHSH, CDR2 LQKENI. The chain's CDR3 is CASSSRLDEQFF. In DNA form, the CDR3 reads TGTGCCAGCTCATCAAGATTAGATGAGCAGTTCTTC.